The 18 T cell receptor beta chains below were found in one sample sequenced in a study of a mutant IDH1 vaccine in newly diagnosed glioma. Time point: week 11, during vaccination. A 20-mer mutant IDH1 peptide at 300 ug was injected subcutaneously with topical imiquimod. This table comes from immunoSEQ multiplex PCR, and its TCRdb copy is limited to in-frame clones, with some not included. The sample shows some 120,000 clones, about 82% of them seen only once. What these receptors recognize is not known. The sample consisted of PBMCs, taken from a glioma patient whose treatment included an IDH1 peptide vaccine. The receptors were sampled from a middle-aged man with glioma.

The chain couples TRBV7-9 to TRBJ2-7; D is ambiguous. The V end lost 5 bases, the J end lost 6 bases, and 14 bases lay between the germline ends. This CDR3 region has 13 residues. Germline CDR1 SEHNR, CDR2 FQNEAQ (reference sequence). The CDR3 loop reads CASSGLWVGEQYF. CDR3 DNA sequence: TGTGCCAGCAGCGGGCTTTGGGTCGGCGAGCAGTACTTC.

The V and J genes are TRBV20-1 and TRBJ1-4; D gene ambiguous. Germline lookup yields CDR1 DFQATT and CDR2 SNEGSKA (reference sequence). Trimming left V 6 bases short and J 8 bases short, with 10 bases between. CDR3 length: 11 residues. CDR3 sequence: CSAGFREKLFF. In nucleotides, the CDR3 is TGCAGTGCGGGGTTCCGGGAAAAACTGTTTTTT.

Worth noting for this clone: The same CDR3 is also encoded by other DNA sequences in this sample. CDR3 in amino acids: CASSLSGGQPQHF. CDR3 DNA: TGCGCCAGCAGCTTGTCAGGGGGTCAGCCCCAGCATTTT. V and J are TRBV5-1 and TRBJ1-5; 7 bases are a match to TRBD1. CDR3 length: 13 amino acids. The germline CDR1 and CDR2 sequences are SGHRS and YFSETQ. The ends lost 1 base at V and 6 bases at J; junction bases unmatched: 1.

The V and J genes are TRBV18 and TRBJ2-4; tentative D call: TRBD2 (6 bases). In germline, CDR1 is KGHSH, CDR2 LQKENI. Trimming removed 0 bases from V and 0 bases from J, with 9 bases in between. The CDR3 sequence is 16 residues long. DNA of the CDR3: TGTGCCAGCTCACCACCCTCGGGAGTAGCCAAAAACATTCAGTACTTC. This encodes CASSPPSGVAKNIQYF.

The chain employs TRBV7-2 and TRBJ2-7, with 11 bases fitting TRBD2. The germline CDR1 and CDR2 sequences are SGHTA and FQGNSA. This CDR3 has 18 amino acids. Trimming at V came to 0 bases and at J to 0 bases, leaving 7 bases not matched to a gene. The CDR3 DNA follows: TGTGCCAGCAGCTTAGCGGCTAGCGGGGGGTCCAGCTCCTACGAGCAGTACTTC. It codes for CASSLAASGGSSSYEQYF.

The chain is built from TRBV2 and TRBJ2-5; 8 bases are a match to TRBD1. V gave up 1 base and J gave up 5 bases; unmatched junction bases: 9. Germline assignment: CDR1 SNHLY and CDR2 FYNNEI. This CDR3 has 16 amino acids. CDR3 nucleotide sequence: TGTGCCAGCAGTGAAGTACGGTGGACAGGGAGGGAGACCCAGTACTTC. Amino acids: CASSEVRWTGRETQYF.

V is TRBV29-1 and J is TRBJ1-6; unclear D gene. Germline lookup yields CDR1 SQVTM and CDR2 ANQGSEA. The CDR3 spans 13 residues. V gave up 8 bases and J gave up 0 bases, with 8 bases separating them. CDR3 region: CSFRSSYNSPLHF. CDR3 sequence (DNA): TGCAGCTTCAGGAGCTCCTATAATTCACCCCTCCACTTT. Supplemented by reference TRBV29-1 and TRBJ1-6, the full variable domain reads SAVISQKPSRDICQRGTSLTIQCQVDSQVTMMFWYRQQPGQSLTLIATANQGSEATYESGFVIDKFPISRPNLTFSTLTVSNMSPEDSSIYLCSFRSSYNSPLHFGNGTRLTVT.

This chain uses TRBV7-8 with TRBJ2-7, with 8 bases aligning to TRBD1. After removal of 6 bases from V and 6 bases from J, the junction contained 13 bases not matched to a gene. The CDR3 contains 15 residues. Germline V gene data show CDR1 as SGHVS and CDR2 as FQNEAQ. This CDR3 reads CASSPGRGRGSEQYF. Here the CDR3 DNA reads TGTGCCAGCAGTCCCGGCAGGGGGCGCGGGTCCGAGCAGTACTTC.

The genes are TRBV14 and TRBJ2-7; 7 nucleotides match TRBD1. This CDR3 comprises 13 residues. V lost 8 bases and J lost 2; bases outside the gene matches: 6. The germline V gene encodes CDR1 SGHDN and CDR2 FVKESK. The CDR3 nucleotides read TGTGCCAGCGGAAGACAGGGACCCTACGAGCAGTACTTC. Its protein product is CASGRQGPYEQYF.

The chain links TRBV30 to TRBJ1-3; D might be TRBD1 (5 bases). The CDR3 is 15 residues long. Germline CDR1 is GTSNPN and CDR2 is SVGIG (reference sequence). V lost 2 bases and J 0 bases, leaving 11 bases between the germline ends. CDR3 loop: CAWSRQIHSGNTIYF. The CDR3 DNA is TGTGCCTGGAGTCGACAGATCCACTCTGGAAACACCATATATTTT.

In DNA, the CDR3 is TGTGCCAGCAGCTTAGACAGTCTCTACGAGCAGTACTTC. It specifies CASSLDSLYEQYF. The genes are TRBV7-2 and TRBJ2-7, with D hard to call. This CDR3 is 13 amino acids long. V was shortened by 1 base and J by 3 bases, with 7 bases between the two germline ends. CDR1 SGHTA and CDR2 FQGNSA come from the germline V gene.

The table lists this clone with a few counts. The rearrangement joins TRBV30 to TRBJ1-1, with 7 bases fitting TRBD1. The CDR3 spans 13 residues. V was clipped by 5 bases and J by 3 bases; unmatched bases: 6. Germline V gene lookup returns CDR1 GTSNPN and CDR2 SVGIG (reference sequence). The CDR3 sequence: CAWSTGRDTEAFF. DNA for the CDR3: TGTGCCTGGTCGACAGGGAGAGACACTGAAGCTTTCTTT.

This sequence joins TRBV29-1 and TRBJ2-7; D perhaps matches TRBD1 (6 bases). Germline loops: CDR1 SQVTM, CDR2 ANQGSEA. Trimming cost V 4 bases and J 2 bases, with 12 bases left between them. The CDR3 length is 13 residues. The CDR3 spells CSVGGRLTYEQYF. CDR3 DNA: TGCAGCGTTGGGGGGCGGCTTACCTACGAGCAGTACTTC.

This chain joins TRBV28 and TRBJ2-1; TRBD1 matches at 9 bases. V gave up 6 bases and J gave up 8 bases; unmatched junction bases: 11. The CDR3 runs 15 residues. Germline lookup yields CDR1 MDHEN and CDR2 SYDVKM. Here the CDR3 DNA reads TGTGCCAGCAGACCACCCGGGACAGGGTGGTATGAGCAGTTCTTC. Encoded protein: CASRPPGTGWYEQFF. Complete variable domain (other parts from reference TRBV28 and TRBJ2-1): DVKVTQSSRYLVKRTGEKVFLECVQDMDHENMFWYRQDPGLGLRLIYFSYDVKMKEKGDIPEGYSVSREKKERFSLILESASTNQTSMYLCASRPPGTGWYEQFFGPGTRLTVL.

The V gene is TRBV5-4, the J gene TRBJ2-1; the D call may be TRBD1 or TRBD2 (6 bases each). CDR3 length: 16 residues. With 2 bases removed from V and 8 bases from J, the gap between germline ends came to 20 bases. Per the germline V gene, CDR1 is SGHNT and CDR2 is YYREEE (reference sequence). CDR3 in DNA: TGTGCCAGCAGCTTTCCCAGTAGGGGGGTCGGGGATGAGCAGTTCTTC. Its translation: CASSFPSRGVGDEQFF.

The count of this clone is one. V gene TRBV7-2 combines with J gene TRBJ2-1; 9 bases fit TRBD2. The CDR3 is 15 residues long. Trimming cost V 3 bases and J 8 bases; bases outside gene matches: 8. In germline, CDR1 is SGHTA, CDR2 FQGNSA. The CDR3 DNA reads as TGTGCCAGCAGCTTCGGGGCCGGGACTAGCTATGAGCAGTTCTTC. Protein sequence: CASSFGAGTSYEQFF.

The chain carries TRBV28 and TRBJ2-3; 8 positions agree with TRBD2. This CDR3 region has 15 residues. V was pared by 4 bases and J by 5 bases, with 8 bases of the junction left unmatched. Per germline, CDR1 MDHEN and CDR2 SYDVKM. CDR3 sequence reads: CASSSPAGVGDTQYF. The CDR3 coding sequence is TGTGCCAGCAGTTCTCCAGCGGGAGTCGGAGATACGCAGTATTTT.

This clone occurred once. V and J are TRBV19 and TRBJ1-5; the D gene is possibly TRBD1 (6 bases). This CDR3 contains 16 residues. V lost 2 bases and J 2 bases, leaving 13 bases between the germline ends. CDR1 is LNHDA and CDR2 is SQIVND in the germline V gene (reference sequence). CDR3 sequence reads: CASSITQGRRNQPQHF. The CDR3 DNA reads TGTGCCAGTAGTATAACACAGGGTCGGCGCAATCAGCCCCAGCATTTT.